This T cell receptor beta chain derives from a study of blood T cells in healthy people across ages. Primed by a sample-barcoded 5' primer and a J-beta primer mix, a second PCR proceeded for roughly 7 to 12 cycles. TCRdb passed the 5' RACE reads through MiXCR, listing each CDR3 protein once. The profile covers about 1.6 million distinct CDR3 sequences, with about 31% appearing a single time and 11% taken by the ten largest. V was pared by 4 bases and J by 3 bases, with 11 bases of the junction left unmatched. Germline assignment: CDR1 LGHDT and CDR2 YNNKEL (reference sequence). The CDR3 covers 18 residues. This clonotype was observed a few times.

The chain recombines TRBV3-1 with TRBJ2-3; 12 nucleotides agree with TRBD2. The TCR was taken from a woman younger than 45 in good health. The sample comprised blood. CDR3 nucleotide sequence: TGTGCCAGCAGCCGACTAGCGGGAGAGGCCGCAAGAACAGATACGCAGTATTTT. Protein: CASSRLAGEAARTDTQYF.